A single sample gave rise to the 27 T cell receptor beta chains below, sequenced in a study of shared clonotypes between healthy human individuals (dated by TCRdb to between 2020 and 2021). Library prep was done by the immunoSEQ multiplex PCR assay. TCRdb provides this immuneACCESS table in a form limited to in-frame rearrangements. Some clones are lacking; in checked studies, under half of them reflect an unresolved V gene, and why the rest are absent is not known. Within this sample are around 1.9 million clones, with 93% of them counted one time only. The ten largest make up over 1.5% of the sample. CD8 naive samples consisted of CD45RO-negative cells that were positively selected for CCR7, yielding a CD45RA+CCR7+ population without TemRA cells. Sequencing used naive CD8+ T cells from PBMCs. The cell subset or site label, as the study defines it: CD45RA+CCR7+. These receptors were obtained from a man aged 18 to 30 in good health. Some clones in this sample may be carry-over from other donors' samples.

The table lists this clone with a count of one. The sample contains more than one DNA sequence encoding this CDR3. The rearrangement uses TRBV27 and TRBJ2-3; 11 bases line up with TRBD2. Germline CDR1 is MNHEY and CDR2 is SMNVEV (reference sequence). After removal of 1 base from V and 1 base from J, the junction contained 4 bases not matched to a gene. The CDR3 is 17 amino acids. The CDR3 spells CASSLLGTSGGTDTQYF. CDR3 nucleotide sequence: TGTGCCAGCAGTTTATTGGGGACTAGCGGAGGCACAGATACGCAGTATTTT.

The genes are TRBV11-2 and TRBJ2-1; maybe TRBD2 (6 bases). In germline, CDR1 is SGHAT, CDR2 FQNNGV. The ends were cut back, 5 bases at V and 7 bases at J, with 12 bases in the middle. This CDR3 is built from 13 residues. The CDR3 loop reads CASSHGRGNEQFF. DNA for the CDR3: TGTGCCAGCAGCCACGGGAGAGGAAATGAGCAGTTCTTC.

This chain links TRBV27 with TRBJ1-5; TRBD1 matches at 8 bases. The J segment lost 6 bases and the V segment lost 6 bases, leaving 13 bases of the junction unmatched. The germline CDR1 and CDR2 sequences are MNHEY and SMNVEV (reference sequence). There are 16 residues in the CDR3. For the CDR3, the DNA is TGTGCCAGCAGCTCGTCCCGGGACAGGAACCGTCAGCCCCAGCATTTT. This encodes CASSSSRDRNRQPQHF.

V is TRBV9 and J is TRBJ1-2; 10 bases map to TRBD1. Germline CDR1 is SGDLS and CDR2 is YYNGEE. The V gene end was trimmed by 4 bases and the J gene end by 6 bases; junction bases not matched to a gene: 9. This CDR3 contains 15 residues. CDR3 in DNA: TGTGCCAGCAGCCCCCGACAGGGGGCGATGGATGGCTACACCTTC. Protein sequence: CASSPRQGAMDGYTF.

The chain is built from TRBV27 and TRBJ2-4; 9 bases align to TRBD2. CDR1 is MNHEY, CDR2 SMNVEV, per germline (reference sequence). Trimming removed 5 bases from V and 0 bases from J; junction bases left unmatched: 11. The CDR3 runs to 18 residues. The DNA of the CDR3 is TGTGCCAGCAGTCCACCCCCCCTTAGCGGGGGAGCCAAAAACATTCAGTACTTC. Encoded protein: CASSPPPLSGGAKNIQYF.

This clone has only one observation. V usage is TRBV28 and J usage is TRBJ2-7; 9 nucleotides align to TRBD1. CDR1 and CDR2 (germline): MDHEN, SYDVKM. The CDR3 contains 14 residues. Trimming cost V 5 bases and J 5 bases; bases outside gene matches: 7. CDR3 in amino acids: CASSLGTGSHEQYF. The CDR3 region has the DNA TGTGCCAGCAGTCTGGGGACAGGGTCCCACGAGCAGTACTTC.

The chain couples TRBV19 to TRBJ2-1; 9 bases map to TRBD2. The V and J ends lost 6 bases and 9 bases, in that order; junction bases with no gene match: 12. CDR3 length: 15 residues. CDR1 is LNHDA and CDR2 is SQIVND in the germline V gene (reference sequence). In DNA, the CDR3 is TGTGCCAGTAGAGCCGGGACTAGCCTAGGGGGTGAGCAGTTCTTC. It translates to CASRAGTSLGGEQFF.

The chain links TRBV19 to TRBJ2-7, with D perhaps assigned TRBD1 or TRBD2 (6 bases each). Germline V lookup: CDR1 LNHDA, CDR2 SQIVND (reference sequence). Trimming shortened V by 5 bases and J by 5 bases, and 19 bases separated the two germline ends. CDR3 length: 15 residues. CDR3 sequence: CASSAHWGAYNEQYF. CDR3 coding DNA: TGTGCCAGTAGTGCCCACTGGGGGGCCTACAACGAGCAGTACTTC.

The chain uses TRBV9 and TRBJ2-3; 7 bases match TRBD2. Per germline, CDR1 SGDLS and CDR2 YYNGEE. The CDR3 spans 15 residues. V was pared by 3 bases and J by 0 bases, with 4 bases of the junction left unmatched. Written as DNA, the CDR3 is TGTGCCAGCAGCGCTCAAGCGGGGAGCACAGATACGCAGTATTTT. The encoded protein is CASSAQAGSTDTQYF.

The V and J genes are TRBV9 and TRBJ1-3; TRBD1 matches 8 bases. Germline V CDR1 and CDR2: SGDLS, YYNGEE. V dropped 3 bases and J dropped 0; count of bases not matched to a gene: 8. The CDR3 sequence is 17 residues long. The CDR3 spells CASSASGTGYSGNTIYF. CDR3 in DNA: TGTGCCAGCAGCGCCTCCGGGACAGGATACTCTGGAAACACCATATATTTT.

As concerns this clone: Other DNA sequences in the same sample also yield this CDR3. This rearrangement joins TRBV19 to TRBJ1-1; 7 bases match TRBD1. Germline assignment: CDR1 LNHDA and CDR2 SQIVND (reference sequence). After removal of 10 bases from V and 2 bases from J, the junction contained 7 bases not matched to a gene. The CDR3 extends over 13 amino acids. The CDR3 loop reads CATRQGGNTEAFF. The CDR3 region has the DNA TGTGCCACCCGCCAGGGGGGAAACACTGAAGCTTTCTTT.

This chain connects TRBV25-1 to TRBJ2-1; 13 nucleotides line up with TRBD2. Per the germline V gene, CDR1 is MGHDK and CDR2 is SYGVNS. The junction had 3 bases not matched to a gene; V was cut back by 4 bases and J by 6 bases. This CDR3 region has 15 residues. The CDR3 is CASSGWTSGSNEQFF. The CDR3 nucleotides are TGTGCCAGCAGTGGATGGACTAGCGGGAGCAATGAGCAGTTCTTC.

The chain uses TRBV7-9 and TRBJ2-7, with 12 bases matching TRBD2. V was clipped by 1 base and J by 5 bases; unmatched bases: 6. This CDR3 is built from 16 residues. Germline CDR1 SEHNR, CDR2 FQNEAQ (reference sequence). The CDR3 sequence is CASSLVGTSGFNEQYF. As DNA, the CDR3 is TGTGCCAGCAGCTTAGTAGGGACTAGCGGGTTCAACGAGCAGTACTTC.

This sequence joins TRBV7-8 and TRBJ1-1; 7 nucleotides line up with TRBD1. V lost 5 bases to trimming and J lost 11 bases; unmatched junction nucleotides: 8. In germline, CDR1 is SGHVS, CDR2 FQNEAQ. CDR3 length: 12 residues. The CDR3 sequence: CASSPRTGDAFF. For the CDR3, the DNA is TGTGCCAGCAGCCCACGGACAGGTGATGCTTTCTTT.

The V and J genes are TRBV4-1 and TRBJ2-7; 11 bases agree with TRBD1. The V gene's germline CDR1 is MGHRA and CDR2 YSYEKL. The CDR3 length is 15 residues. J was trimmed by 2 bases and V by 4 bases; bases with no gene match: 4. DNA of the CDR3: TGCGCCAGCAGCCCCCGGGACAGGGGGACCTACGAGCAGTACTTC. The encoded protein is CASSPRDRGTYEQYF.

J is TRBJ1-2 and V is TRBV9; D is perhaps TRBD1 (5 bases). This CDR3 is 15 amino acids long. The ends were cut back, 3 bases at V and 2 bases at J, with 14 bases in the middle. Germline assignment: CDR1 SGDLS and CDR2 YYNGEE. CDR3 in amino acids: CASSGGLPRNYGYTF. The CDR3 DNA sequence: TGTGCCAGCAGCGGGGGACTGCCAAGGAACTATGGCTACACCTTC.

The rearrangement uses TRBV30 and TRBJ1-1; D ambiguous. Germline loops: CDR1 GTSNPN, CDR2 SVGIG (reference sequence). The CDR3 is 13 residues long. The ends were cut back, 5 bases at V and 4 bases at J, with 14 bases in the middle. DNA for the CDR3: TGTGCCTGGGACAATGTGGGGATCACTGAAGCTTTCTTT. Amino acids: CAWDNVGITEAFF.

V usage is TRBV27 and J usage is TRBJ2-7; D possibly corresponds to TRBD2 (6 bases). CDR1 MNHEY and CDR2 SMNVEV come from the germline V gene (reference sequence). The V and J ends lost 0 bases and 3 bases respectively, with 15 bases between them. This CDR3 has 16 residues. CDR3 sequence reads: CASSLSEGTWSYEQYF. CDR3 in DNA: TGTGCCAGCAGTTTATCCGAAGGGACTTGGAGCTACGAGCAGTACTTC.

The V and J genes are TRBV6-5 and TRBJ2-1; 9 bases are a match to TRBD2. Losses at the gene ends were 7 bases for V and 8 bases for J; bases not matched to a gene: 9. The germline V gene has CDR1 MNHEY and CDR2 SVGAGI. The length of the CDR3 is 14 residues. In DNA, the CDR3 is TGTGCCAGCACCGGATTTAGCGGGAGTCATGAGCAGTTCTTC. Translated: CASTGFSGSHEQFF.

This clone appeared a single time. Additional DNA sequences in this sample encode the identical CDR3. V gene TRBV7-9 combines with J gene TRBJ2-1, with D perhaps matching TRBD1 or TRBD2 (5 bases each). Germline assignment: CDR1 SEHNR and CDR2 FQNEAQ (reference sequence). With 5 bases removed from V and 0 bases from J, the gap between germline ends came to 11 bases. The CDR3 contains 15 residues. CDR3 in DNA: TGTGCCAGCAGCCCCGAGGGGAGCTCCTACAATGAGCAGTTCTTC. Translation: CASSPEGSSYNEQFF.

The chain joins TRBV19 to TRBJ2-7; possible D gene TRBD2, 5 bases. The V end lost 5 bases, the J end lost 5 bases, and 13 bases lay between the germline ends. The CDR3 consists of 13 residues. Germline loops: CDR1 LNHDA, CDR2 SQIVND (reference sequence). The CDR3 loop is CASSALSGDEQYF. In DNA form, the CDR3 reads TGTGCCAGTAGTGCCCTTTCCGGGGACGAGCAGTACTTC.

This chain links TRBV7-9 with TRBJ1-2, with no clear D. The length of the CDR3 is 16 residues. Germline V lookup: CDR1 SEHNR, CDR2 FQNEAQ (reference sequence). Trimming left V 1 base short and J 4 bases short, with 16 bases between. In DNA form, the CDR3 reads TGTGCCAGCAGCTTAGTTCATTCTACAGCCCTCTATGGCTACACCTTC. It is translated as CASSLVHSTALYGYTF.

The chain carries TRBV28 and TRBJ1-1; perhaps TRBD1 as D (6 bases). Germline loops: CDR1 MDHEN, CDR2 SYDVKM. The ends were cut back, 2 bases at V and 11 bases at J, with 12 bases in the middle. The CDR3 consists of 12 residues. CDR3 residues: CASSLDSGVAFF. CDR3 coding DNA: TGTGCCAGCAGTTTAGACTCAGGGGTGGCTTTCTTT.

J is TRBJ2-7 and V is TRBV25-1, with TRBD2 as a possible D gene (5 bases). V lost 1 base and J 2 bases, leaving 9 bases between the germline ends. CDR1 MGHDK and CDR2 SYGVNS come from the germline V gene. The CDR3 is 14 amino acids. The CDR3 coding sequence is TGTGCCAGCAGTGAATCGGGGTCCACCTACGAGCAGTACTTC. Protein product: CASSESGSTYEQYF.

A word on this clone: This same CDR3 is encoded by further DNA sequences in the sample. The chain joins TRBV28 to TRBJ1-1; D uncertain. The CDR3 is 11 residues long. Trimming removed 9 bases from V and 1 base from J, with 6 bases in between. CDR1 and CDR2 from the germline V gene are MDHEN and SYDVKM. The chain's CDR3 is CASSPNTEAFF. The CDR3 coding sequence is TGTGCCAGTAGCCCGAACACTGAAGCTTTCTTT.

The chain recombines TRBV7-8 with TRBJ2-3; D unresolved. Germline V gene sequence: CDR1 SGHVS, CDR2 FQNEAQ. V lost 1 base and J 0 bases, leaving 8 bases between the germline ends. This CDR3 comprises 15 residues. CDR3 protein: CASSLGWASTDTQYF. The CDR3 DNA reads as TGTGCCAGCAGCTTAGGATGGGCTAGCACAGATACGCAGTATTTT.

In the case of this clone: Within the sample, other DNA sequences also encode this same CDR3. V gene TRBV27 combines with J gene TRBJ2-7; D remains ambiguous. Trimming removed 0 bases at V and 2 bases at J, with 5 bases between. The CDR3 extends over 13 amino acids. CDR1 is MNHEY and CDR2 is SMNVEV in the germline V gene (reference sequence). The CDR3 sequence is CASSLSRTYEQYF. CDR3 coding DNA: TGTGCCAGCAGTTTATCCCGTACCTACGAGCAGTACTTC.